These 27 T cell receptor beta chains were all obtained from the same sample, sequenced in a study of blood T cell repertoires in COVID-19. Assay used: immunoSEQ multiplex PCR; TCRdb lists only in-frame clones, some missing. Of approximately 76,000 clones in the sample, about 90% are singletons; the top ten hold around 40%. The sequencing input was peripheral blood. These receptors were obtained from a human donor in a cohort sampled during active COVID-19.

The chain links TRBV28 to TRBJ2-3; 8 bases match TRBD2. Trimming cost V 6 bases and J 3 bases; bases outside gene matches: 14. Germline lookup yields CDR1 MDHEN and CDR2 SYDVKM. The CDR3 contains 17 residues. This chain's CDR3 is CASSTPIGLAETDTQYF. The CDR3 bases are TGTGCCAGCAGCACGCCGATTGGACTAGCCGAGACAGATACGCAGTATTTT.

The V gene is TRBV10-3, the J gene TRBJ1-1, with unresolved D. V lost 6 bases, J lost 2 bases, and 16 bases lay in between. This CDR3 is built from 15 residues. Germline assignment: CDR1 ENHRY and CDR2 SYGVKD. The CDR3 DNA reads TGTGCCATCAGCCCCTTGTCGGGGAGAAACACTGAAGCTTTCTTT. This encodes CAISPLSGRNTEAFF.

The chain links TRBV2 to TRBJ2-1; 14 bases are a match to TRBD2. The CDR3 is 17 residues long. The germline V gene encodes CDR1 SNHLY and CDR2 FYNNEI. The J segment lost 8 bases and the V segment lost 4 bases, leaving 10 bases of the junction unmatched. As DNA, the CDR3 is TGTGCCAGCAGTGGAAGACTAGCGGGAGGGCCAGGGGATGAGCAGTTCTTC. Translating gives CASSGRLAGGPGDEQFF.

This chain joins TRBV25-1 and TRBJ2-7, with 7 nucleotides matching TRBD1. The CDR3 spans 13 residues. Trimming at V came to 7 bases and at J to 2 bases, leaving 5 bases not matched to a gene. From germline, CDR1 is MGHDK and CDR2 SYGVNS. CDR3: CASKGQYTYEQYF. The CDR3 nucleotides read TGTGCCAGCAAGGGACAGTATACCTACGAGCAGTACTTC.

The V gene is TRBV11-2, the J gene TRBJ2-1, with TRBD2 matching 9 bases. Looked up from germline, CDR1 is SGHAT and CDR2 is FQNNGV. This CDR3 is 14 amino acids long. J was trimmed by 11 bases and V by 5 bases; bases with no gene match: 10. CDR3 residues: CASSRGVAGVKQFF. The CDR3 DNA sequence: TGTGCCAGCAGCCGAGGTGTAGCGGGAGTCAAGCAGTTCTTC.

This chain links TRBV24-1 with TRBJ1-1; weak D call: TRBD1 (5 bases). V was clipped by 4 bases and J by 1 base, with 9 bases between them. The CDR3 extends over 14 amino acids. Germline V gene data show CDR1 as KGHDR and CDR2 as SFDVKD. The CDR3 sequence is CATSEGAGNTEAFF. In nucleotides, the CDR3 is TGTGCCACCAGTGAAGGGGCAGGGAACACTGAAGCTTTCTTT.

The chain joins TRBV2 to TRBJ2-5; a weak D match, TRBD2 (5 bases). V was clipped by 7 bases and J by 4 bases, with 13 bases between them. The length of the CDR3 is 13 residues. Germline V gene sequence: CDR1 SNHLY, CDR2 FYNNEI. The CDR3 here is CASTAGLRETQYF. CDR3 DNA sequence: TGTGCCAGCACCGCGGGTCTTAGAGAGACCCAGTACTTC.

The chain uses TRBV19 and TRBJ1-2, with no clear D. CDR1 LNHDA and CDR2 SQIVND come from the germline V gene (reference sequence). V was clipped by 0 bases and J by 5 bases, with 7 bases between them. The CDR3 runs to 13 residues. The DNA of the CDR3 is TGTGCCAGTAGTATAGAGGGCACATATGGCTACACCTTC. The encoded protein is CASSIEGTYGYTF.

The chain uses TRBV11-3 and TRBJ2-5; 8 positions agree with TRBD2. Per the germline V gene, CDR1 is SGHNT and CDR2 is YENEEA. V dropped 5 bases and J dropped 0; count of bases not matched to a gene: 11. The CDR3 has 17 amino acids. The CDR3 reads CASSARVTSVYQETQYF. DNA of the CDR3: TGTGCCAGCAGCGCCAGAGTGACTAGCGTCTACCAAGAGACCCAGTACTTC.

The chain carries TRBV30 and TRBJ2-5, with D possibly TRBD2 on 7 matching bases. The ends were cut back, 2 bases at V and 5 bases at J, with 12 bases in the middle. The CDR3 consists of 13 residues. The germline CDR1 and CDR2 sequences are GTSNPN and SVGIG (reference sequence). CDR3 protein: CAWSPGGRETQYF. The DNA for the CDR3 is TGTGCCTGGAGTCCGGGGGGCAGGGAGACCCAGTACTTC.

The V call is TRBV11-1, the J call TRBJ1-6; D is uncertain. Germline CDR1 SGHAT, CDR2 FQDESV (reference sequence). The CDR3 loop spans 13 amino acids. Trimming removed 2 bases at V and 11 bases at J, with 10 bases between. The CDR3 DNA follows: TGTGCCAGCAGCTTACAGGAGCGGGCACCCCTCCACTTT. It encodes CASSLQERAPLHF. Full variable domain (missing parts from reference TRBV11-1 and TRBJ1-6): EAEVAQSPRYKITEKSQAVAFWCDPISGHATLYWYRQILGQGPELLVQFQDESVVDDSQLPKDRFSAERLKGVDSTLKIQPAELGDSAMYLCASSLQERAPLHFGNGTRLTVT.

The chain recombines TRBV11-2 with TRBJ2-1; 7 nucleotides align to TRBD1. Germline CDR1 and CDR2: SGHAT and FQNNGV. J lost 7 bases, V lost 5 bases, and 5 bases had no gene match. There are 13 residues in the CDR3. CDR3 loop: CASSRDRVNEQFF. Written as DNA, the CDR3 is TGTGCCAGCAGCCGAGACAGGGTAAATGAGCAGTTCTTC. Looking up the rest from reference TRBV11-2 and TRBJ2-1 gives the full variable domain: EAGVAQSPRYKIIEKRQSVAFWCNPISGHATLYWYQQILGQGPKLLIQFQNNGVVDDSQLPKDRFSAERLKGVDSTLKIQPAKLEDSAVYLCASSRDRVNEQFFGPGTRLTVL.

The CDR3: CASSSSDSPLHF. The CDR3 DNA follows: TGTGCCAGCAGTTCATCGGATTCACCCCTCCACTTT. The genes are TRBV6-2 or TRBV6-3 and TRBJ1-6; D remains ambiguous. Deletions cut 4 bases from V and 8 bases from J, with 6 bases between. The CDR3 length is 12 residues. Per the germline V gene, CDR1 is MNHEY and CDR2 is SVGEGT.

The chain combines TRBV11-1 with TRBJ1-6; D ambiguous. Germline-derived CDR1 and CDR2 are SGHAT and FQDESV (reference sequence). V lost 7 bases and J 7 bases, leaving 17 bases between the germline ends. The CDR3 runs to 15 residues. This CDR3 is CASTRESIPNSPLHF. For the CDR3, the DNA is TGTGCCAGCACCCGGGAGTCCATACCCAATTCACCCCTCCACTTT.

V usage is TRBV5-4 and J usage is TRBJ2-1; D remains ambiguous. Trimming stripped 4 bases from V and 7 bases from J, with 9 bases between. CDR1 is SGHNT and CDR2 is YYREEE in the germline V gene (reference sequence). This CDR3 has 12 amino acids. Here the CDR3 reads CASSHNENEQFF. The DNA of the CDR3 is TGTGCCAGCAGCCACAACGAAAATGAGCAGTTCTTC. Variable domain in full (rest from reference TRBV5-4 and TRBJ2-1): ETGVTQSPTHLIKTRGQQVTLRCSSQSGHNTVSWYQQALGQGPQFIFQYYREEENGRGNFPPRFSGLQFPNYSSELNVNALELDDSALYLCASSHNENEQFFGPGTRLTVL.

V and J are TRBV11-3 and TRBJ2-3; 11 bases agree with TRBD2. The CDR3 runs 18 residues. V lost 2 bases, J lost 0 bases, and 7 bases stayed unmatched. Germline V lookup: CDR1 SGHNT, CDR2 YENEEA. CDR3: CASSLRLTSGKSTDTQYF. CDR3 sequence (DNA): TGTGCCAGCAGCTTACGGTTGACTAGCGGGAAGAGCACAGATACGCAGTATTTT.

As DNA, the CDR3 is TGTGCCAGCTCACCTTCGGACAGCTATGGCTACACCTTC. Its translation: CASSPSDSYGYTF. The chain has TRBV18 and TRBJ1-2; tentatively, D is TRBD1 (6 bases). V shed 3 bases and J shed 4 bases, with 9 bases lying between them. Germline CDR1 KGHSH, CDR2 LQKENI. The CDR3 contains 13 residues.

V usage is TRBV27 and J usage is TRBJ1-1, with D possibly being TRBD1 (6 bases). V lost 5 bases, J lost 3 bases, and 10 bases lay in between. Germline V gene data show CDR1 as MNHEY and CDR2 as SMNVEV (reference sequence). This CDR3 is built from 13 residues. CDR3 DNA sequence: TGTGCCAGCAGTGGACAGAAAGACACTGAAGCTTTCTTT. It is translated as CASSGQKDTEAFF.

V is TRBV5-8 and J is TRBJ2-5, with D possibly being TRBD2 (6 bases). Looked up from germline, CDR1 is SGHTS and CDR2 is YDEGEE. Deletions cut 0 bases from V and 5 bases from J, with 14 bases between. The length of the CDR3 is 15 residues. CDR3 in DNA: TGTGCCAGCAGCTTGGGCTCGCGGGGCGTTGAGACCCAGTACTTC. Its protein is CASSLGSRGVETQYF.

The chain couples TRBV5-1 to TRBJ2-1, with 10 bases matching TRBD2. Germline V CDR1 and CDR2: SGHRS, YFSETQ. The CDR3 totals 15 residues. The junction had 9 bases not matched to a gene; V was cut back by 4 bases and J by 8 bases. This CDR3 is CASSNLAGVVDEQFF. The CDR3 DNA follows: TGCGCCAGCAGCAATCTAGCGGGAGTTGTCGATGAGCAGTTCTTC.

The chain has TRBV4-2 and TRBJ2-2; 11 nucleotides align to TRBD2. This CDR3 is built from 18 residues. V lost 4 bases, J lost 5 bases, and 12 bases stayed unmatched. The germline CDR1 and CDR2 sequences are LGHNA and YNFKEQ. The CDR3 nucleotides are TGTGCCAGCAGCCCGGGACTAGCGGCCACTGAGTCGACCGGGGAGCTGTTTTTT. Translation: CASSPGLAATESTGELFF.

V usage is TRBV9 and J usage is TRBJ2-7; TRBD2 matches at 13 bases. From germline, CDR1 is SGDLS and CDR2 YYNGEE. The CDR3 loop spans 17 amino acids. V trimming: 0 bases; J trimming: 4 bases; junction bases outside the gene matches: 7. The CDR3 DNA reads as TGTGCCAGCAGCGTAGGCCCGACTAGCGGGGGGCGATACGAGCAGTACTTC. It encodes CASSVGPTSGGRYEQYF.

V is TRBV3-1 (or the pseudogene TRBV3-2) and J is TRBJ2-5, with 10 bases matching TRBD2. Germline V CDR1 and CDR2: LGHDT, YNNKEL (reference sequence). V gave up 3 bases and J gave up 8 bases; unmatched junction bases: 6. The CDR3 spans 14 residues. This CDR3 reads CASSQQLAGTTQYF. Written as DNA, the CDR3 is TGTGCCAGCAGCCAGCAACTAGCGGGAACAACCCAGTACTTC.

The chain carries TRBV3-1 (or the pseudogene TRBV3-2) and TRBJ2-5; 14 bases fit TRBD2. Germline CDR1 and CDR2: LGHDT and YNNKEL (reference sequence). V shed 1 base and J 0 bases; nucleotides not matched to a gene: 7. The CDR3 extends over 19 amino acids. DNA of the CDR3: TGTGCCAGCAGCCAAGGACTAGCGGGAGGGCTTAAAGACCAAGAGACCCAGTACTTC. This sequence encodes CASSQGLAGGLKDQETQYF.

The rearrangement links TRBV11-3 to TRBJ2-1; 13 nucleotides line up with TRBD2. CDR3 size: 18 residues. Per germline, CDR1 SGHNT and CDR2 YENEEA. Trimming removed 5 bases from V and 3 bases from J; junction bases left unmatched: 10. This chain's CDR3 is CASSQTTSGGVGYNEQFF. DNA of the CDR3: TGTGCCAGCAGCCAAACAACTAGCGGGGGGGTCGGCTACAATGAGCAGTTCTTC.

This clone came up once. The chain joins TRBV10-3 to TRBJ2-2; no clear D gene. With 10 bases removed from V and 6 bases from J, the gap between germline ends came to 9 bases. CDR3 length: 11 residues. Germline CDR1 reads ENHRY; CDR2 reads SYGVKD. The CDR3 loop reads CATYMAGELFF. The CDR3 region has the DNA TGTGCCACCTATATGGCCGGGGAGCTGTTTTTT.

J is TRBJ1-6 and V is TRBV27; TRBD1 agrees at 10 bases. This CDR3 spans 14 amino acids. The germline CDR1 and CDR2 sequences are MNHEY and SMNVEV (reference sequence). After removal of 6 bases from V and 9 bases from J, the junction contained 5 bases not matched to a gene. The CDR3 DNA follows: TGTGCCAGCAGACCGGGACAGGGGAGTTCACCCCTCCACTTT. It encodes CASRPGQGSSPLHF.